Below, 4 T cell receptor beta chains from the same sample are listed, as sequenced in a study of low-dose radiotherapy and immunotherapy resistance in tumors. Covering alpha and beta chains, TRAV- and TRBV-specific primers were used for the first-strand cDNA. The authors ran 15 to 20 PCR cycles to amplify TCRs with a constant-region primer and V-primer adapter. One entry per CDR3 protein, called by TCRdb with MiXCR from the reads. Among approximately 42,000 distinct CDR3 sequences listed, 20% to 25% were seen once. Time point noted: after trial treatment. As to treatment: LDRT plus nivolumab, ipilimumab, low-dose cyclophosphamide and aspirin (RACIN trial). The sequencing here drew on PBMCs, taken after low-dose radiotherapy plus immunotherapy. The receptors were sampled from a male donor with prostate cancer.

This clonotype came up once. A far larger clone is only one base removed, so a read error is likely. V gene TRBV7-9 combines with J gene TRBJ2-1; 7 bases agree with TRBD1. Trimming at V came to 4 bases and at J to 10 bases, leaving 10 bases not matched to a gene. This CDR3 is 14 amino acids long. Per the germline V gene, CDR1 is SEHNR and CDR2 is FQNEAQ (reference sequence). For the CDR3, the DNA is TGTGCCAGCAGCTCGCCACAGGGGCCCTACGAGCAGTTCTTC. It specifies CASSSPQGPYEQFF. Full variable domain (remainder filled in from reference TRBV7-9 and TRBJ2-1): DTGVSQNPRHKITKRGQNVTFRCDPISEHNRLYWYRQTLGQGPEFLTYFQNEAQLEKSRLLSDRFSAERPKGSFSTLEIQRTEQGDSAMYLCASSSPQGPYEQFFGPGTRLTVL.

Remarks on this clonotype: A far larger clone is one base from this, pointing to a likely read error. CDR3 sequence: CASSTSSGGSSYNEQLF. The CDR3 DNA sequence: TGTGCCAGTAGTACTTCTAGCGGGGGGTCCTCCTACAATGAGCAGCTCTTC. The gene calls are TRBV7-6 and TRBJ2-1; 11 positions agree with TRBD2. Germline assignment: CDR1 SGHVS and CDR2 FNYEAQ. The CDR3 length is 17 residues.

V gene TRBV20-1 combines with J gene TRBJ2-5; D perhaps matches TRBD1 (6 bases). The J call may be incorrect, as the DNA end agrees better with TRBJ2-1. CDR3 length equals 14 residues. Germline values: CDR1 DFQATT, CDR2 SNEGSKA (reference sequence). CDR3 amino acids: CSASYQGKANEQFF. CDR3 bases: TGCAGTGCTAGTTACCAGGGGAAGGCCAATGAGCAGTTCTTC.

A few counts support this clonotype. This chain uses TRBV20-1 with TRBJ1-1; no definite D call. V was clipped by 1 base and J by 0 bases, with 9 bases between them. There are 14 residues in the CDR3. Germline lookup yields CDR1 DFQATT and CDR2 SNEGSKA (reference sequence). CDR3 DNA: TGCAGTGCTAGAGTTCGAGGGATGAACACTGAAGCTTTCTTT. It encodes CSARVRGMNTEAFF.